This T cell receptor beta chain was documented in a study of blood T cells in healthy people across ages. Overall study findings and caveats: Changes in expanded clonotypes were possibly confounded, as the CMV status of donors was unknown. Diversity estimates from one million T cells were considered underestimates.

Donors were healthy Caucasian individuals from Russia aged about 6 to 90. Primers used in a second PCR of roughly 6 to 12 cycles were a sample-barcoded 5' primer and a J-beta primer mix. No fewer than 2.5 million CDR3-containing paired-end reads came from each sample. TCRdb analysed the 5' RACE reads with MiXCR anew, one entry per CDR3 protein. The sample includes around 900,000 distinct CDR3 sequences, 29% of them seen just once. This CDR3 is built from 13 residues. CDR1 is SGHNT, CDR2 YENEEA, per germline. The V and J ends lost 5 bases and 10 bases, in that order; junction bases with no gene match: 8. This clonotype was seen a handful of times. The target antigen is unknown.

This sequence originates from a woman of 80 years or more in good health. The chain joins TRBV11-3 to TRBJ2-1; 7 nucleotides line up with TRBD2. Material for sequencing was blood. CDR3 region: CASSPRPGGEQFF. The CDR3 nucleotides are TGTGCCAGCAGCCCGCGTCCCGGGGGGGAGCAGTTCTTC.